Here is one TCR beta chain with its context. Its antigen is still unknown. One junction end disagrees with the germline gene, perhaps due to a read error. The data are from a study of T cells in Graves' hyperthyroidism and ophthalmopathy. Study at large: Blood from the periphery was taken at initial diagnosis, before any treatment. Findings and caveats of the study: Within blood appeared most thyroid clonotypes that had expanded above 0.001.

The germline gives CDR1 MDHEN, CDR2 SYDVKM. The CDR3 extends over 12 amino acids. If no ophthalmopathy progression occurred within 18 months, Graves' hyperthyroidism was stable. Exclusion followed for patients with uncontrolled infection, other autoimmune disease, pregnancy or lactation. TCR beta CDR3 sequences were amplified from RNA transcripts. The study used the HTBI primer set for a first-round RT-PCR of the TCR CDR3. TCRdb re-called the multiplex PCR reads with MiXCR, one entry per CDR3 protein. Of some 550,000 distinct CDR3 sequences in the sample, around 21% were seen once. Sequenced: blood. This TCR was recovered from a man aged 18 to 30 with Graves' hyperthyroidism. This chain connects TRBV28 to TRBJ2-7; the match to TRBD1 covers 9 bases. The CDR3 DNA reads TGTGCCAGCAGGCTCACCGGGACAGGGCTAAACTTC. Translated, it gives CASRLTGTGLNF. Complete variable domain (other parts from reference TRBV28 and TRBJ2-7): DVKVTQSSRYLVKRTGEKVFLECVQDMDHENMFWYRQDPGLGLRLIYFSYDVKMKEKGDIPEGYSVSREKKERFSLILESASTNQTSMYLCASRLTGTGLNFGPGTRLTVT.